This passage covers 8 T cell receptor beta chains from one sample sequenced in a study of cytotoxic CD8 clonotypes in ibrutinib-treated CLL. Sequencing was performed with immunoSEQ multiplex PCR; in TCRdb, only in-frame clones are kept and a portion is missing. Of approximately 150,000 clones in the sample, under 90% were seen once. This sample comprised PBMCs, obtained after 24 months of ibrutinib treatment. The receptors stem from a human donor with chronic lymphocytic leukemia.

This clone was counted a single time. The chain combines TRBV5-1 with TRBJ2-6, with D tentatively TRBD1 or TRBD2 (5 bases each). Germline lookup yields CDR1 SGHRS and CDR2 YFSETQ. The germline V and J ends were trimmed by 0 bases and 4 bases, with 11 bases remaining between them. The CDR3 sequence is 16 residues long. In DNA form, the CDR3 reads TGCGCCAGCAGCTTGGCCGGGGCTTCCGGGGCCAACGTCCTGACTTTC. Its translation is CASSLAGASGANVLTF.

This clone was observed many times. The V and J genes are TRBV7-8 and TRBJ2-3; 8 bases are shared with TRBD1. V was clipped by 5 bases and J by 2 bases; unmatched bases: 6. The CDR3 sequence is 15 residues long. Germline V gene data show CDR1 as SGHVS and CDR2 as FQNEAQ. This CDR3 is CASSLRQGYTDTQYF. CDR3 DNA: TGTGCCAGCAGCCTAAGACAGGGGTACACAGATACGCAGTATTTT.

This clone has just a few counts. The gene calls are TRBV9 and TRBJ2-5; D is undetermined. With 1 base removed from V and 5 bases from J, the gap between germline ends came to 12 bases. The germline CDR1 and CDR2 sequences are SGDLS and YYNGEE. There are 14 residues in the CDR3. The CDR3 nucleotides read TGTGCCAGCAGCGTACGCGTGCGATCGGAGACCCAGTACTTC. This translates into CASSVRVRSETQYF.

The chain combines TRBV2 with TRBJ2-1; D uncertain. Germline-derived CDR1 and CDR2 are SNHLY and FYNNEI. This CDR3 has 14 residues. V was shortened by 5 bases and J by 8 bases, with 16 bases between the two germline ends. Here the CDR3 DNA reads TGTGCCAGCAGTTGGACCGTAGGACCCGATGAGCAGTTCTTC. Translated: CASSWTVGPDEQFF.

The CDR3: CASSAGTGDGELFF. DNA of the CDR3: TGTGCCAGCAGCGCCGGGACAGGGGACGGGGAGCTGTTTTTT. The chain has TRBV9 and TRBJ2-2, with 10 bases lining up with TRBD1. Unmatched junction bases numbered 3, after V lost 3 bases and J lost 7 bases. CDR3 size: 14 residues. The V gene's germline CDR1 is SGDLS and CDR2 YYNGEE. The complete variable domain, with remaining parts taken from reference TRBV9 and TRBJ2-2, reads DSGVTQTPKHLITATGQRVTLRCSPRSGDLSVYWYQQSLDQGLQFLIQYYNGEERAKGNILERFSAQQFPDLHSELNLSSLELGDSALYFCASSAGTGDGELFFGEGSRLTVL.

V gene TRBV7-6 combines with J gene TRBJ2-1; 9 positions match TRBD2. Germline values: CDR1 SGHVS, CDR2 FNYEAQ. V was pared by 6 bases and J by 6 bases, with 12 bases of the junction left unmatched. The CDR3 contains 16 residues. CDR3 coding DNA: TGTGCCAGCAGTCGAAGGATAGCGGGGGCAGCCAATGAGCAGTTCTTC. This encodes CASSRRIAGAANEQFF.

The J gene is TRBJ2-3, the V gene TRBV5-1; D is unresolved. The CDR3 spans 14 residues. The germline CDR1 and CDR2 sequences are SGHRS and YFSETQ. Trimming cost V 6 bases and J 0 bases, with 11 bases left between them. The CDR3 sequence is CASKRWLSTDTQYF. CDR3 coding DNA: TGCGCCAGCAAACGTTGGTTGAGCACAGATACGCAGTATTTT.

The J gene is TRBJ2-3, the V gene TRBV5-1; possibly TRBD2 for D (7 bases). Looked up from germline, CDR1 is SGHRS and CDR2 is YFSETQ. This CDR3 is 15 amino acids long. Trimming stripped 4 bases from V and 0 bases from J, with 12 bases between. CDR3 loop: CASSPGGGSTDTQYF. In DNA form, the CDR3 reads TGCGCCAGCAGCCCGGGGGGCGGAAGCACAGATACGCAGTATTTT.